A selection of T cell receptor beta chains follows, all from one sample in a study of blood T cell repertoires in COVID-19. Here immunoSEQ multiplex PCR was the method, and the copy in TCRdb shows in-frame clones only, minus some. The sample shows a few hundred thousand clones, about 91% of them seen only once. Material for sequencing was peripheral blood. These TCRs come from a person aged 18-35 years with COVID-19, enrolled during active disease. Each CDR3 is given with its conserved first and last residue. A D gene is named only where the DNA matches it firmly. Rows may omit the clone size; those that give it use once, few, many or a size class.

>TRBD2|NA|TRBV5-4|TRBJ2-7
CASSAGLVNEQYF
TGTGCCAGCAGCGCTGGACTAGTGAACGAGCAGTACTTC
>NA|NA|TRBV25-1|TRBJ1-5
CASSDGGRGSNQPQHF
TGTGCCAGCAGTGATGGTGGGAGAGGGAGCAATCAGCCCCAGCATTTT
>TRBD1|NA|TRBV2|TRBJ1-6
CAGSGGNRAPLHF
TGTGCCGGCTCAGGGGGAAATCGAGCACCCCTCCACTTT
>NA|once|TRBV11-2|TRBJ2-7
CASSPFSGTHYEQYF
TGTGCCAGCAGCCCGTTCTCCGGGACTCACTACGAGCAGTACTTC
>NA|once|TRBV30|TRBJ2-1
CAWSVGTPYNEQFF
TGTGCCTGGAGTGTTGGGACTCCGTACAATGAGCAGTTCTTC
>TRBD2|once|TRBV10-3|TRBJ2-2
CAIRSGTSTGELFF
TGTGCCATCAGGTCCGGGACTAGCACCGGGGAGCTGTTTTTT
>NA|NA|TRBV19|TRBJ1-5
CASSGSTRDQPQHF
TGTGCCAGTAGCGGATCGACGAGGGATCAGCCCCAGCATTTT
>NA|NA|TRBV4-1|TRBJ2-5
CASSQDLIGRGGETQYF
TGCGCCAGCAGCCAAGATTTGATCGGCAGGGGAGGGGAGACCCAGTACTTC
>NA|NA|TRBV28|TRBJ2-2
CASSLSSGVGTGELFF
TGTGCCAGCAGTTTATCCTCGGGGGTCGGTACCGGGGAGCTGTTTTTT
>NA|NA|TRBV9|TRBJ2-7
CASSEEAGAVYEQYF
TGTGCCAGCAGCGAGGAGGCGGGGGCGGTCTACGAGCAGTACTTC
>NA|NA|TRBV21-1|TRBJ2-3
CASSNTTSGRCTDTQYF
TGTGCCAGCAGCAACACAACTAGCGGGAGGTGCACAGATACGCAGTATTTT
>TRBD2|NA|TRBV28|TRBJ2-1
CASSESGLAGALEQFF
TGTGCCAGCAGTGAATCGGGACTAGCGGGGGCACTTGAGCAGTTCTTC
>NA|NA|TRBV6-6|TRBJ2-7
CASSRPTGTFNYEQYF
TGTGCCAGCAGTCGACCAACCGGGACTTTCAATTACGAGCAGTACTTC
>NA|once|TRBV18|TRBJ2-5
CASSPPTSRETQYF
TGTGCCAGCTCACCACCCACTAGCAGGGAGACCCAGTACTTC
>TRBD1|NA|TRBV28|TRBJ1-1
CASNGQVPEAFF
TGTGCCAGCAATGGACAGGTGCCTGAAGCTTTCTTT
>TRBD2|once|TRBV9|TRBJ2-1
CASSGSSGTSGIAYNEQFF
TGTGCCAGCAGCGGAAGCTCCGGGACTAGCGGGATTGCCTACAATGAGCAGTTCTTC
>TRBD2|NA|TRBV27|TRBJ2-7
CASSLRLAGGEQYF
TGTGCCAGCAGTTTAAGACTAGCGGGAGGCGAGCAGTACTTC
>TRBD1|NA|TRBV28|TRBJ2-7
CASSPVGTDEQYF
TGTGCCAGCAGCCCAGTTGGGACAGACGAGCAGTACTTC
>NA|NA|TRBV6-1|TRBJ1-1
CASSEGGITEAFF
TGTGCCAGCAGTGAGGGGGGGATCACTGAAGCTTTCTTT
>TRBD1|few|TRBV27|TRBJ2-3
CASSLGQGRTDTQYF
TGTGCCAGCAGTTTGGGACAGGGCCGGACAGATACGCAGTATTTT
>NA|NA|TRBV15|TRBJ1-5
CATSAGTLNQPQHF
TGTGCCACCAGCGCCGGGACACTTAATCAGCCCCAGCATTTT
>NA|NA|TRBV7-9|TRBJ2-3
CASSLAGSTDTQYF
TGTGCCAGCAGCTTAGCGGGCAGCACAGATACGCAGTATTTT
>TRBD1|NA|TRBV5-1|TRBJ1-2
CASSSTGDYGYTF
TGCGCCAGCAGCTCGACAGGGGACTATGGCTACACCTTC
>TRBD1|NA|TRBV5-1|TRBJ1-5
CASSLGSGTANQPQHF
TGCGCCAGCAGCTTGGGGTCCGGGACAGCTAATCAGCCCCAGCATTTT
>TRBD2|NA|TRBV24-1|TRBJ2-1
CATSAAGVVKYNEQFF
TGTGCCACCAGTGCCGCGGGAGTTGTCAAGTACAATGAGCAGTTCTTC
>TRBD1|once|TRBV6-2/TRBV6-3|TRBJ1-6
CASSYSTGQGESGSPLHF
TGTGCCAGCAGTTACTCGACGGGACAGGGAGAGAGCGGGTCACCCCTCCACTTT
>TRBD1|NA|TRBV28|TRBJ1-1
CATNRGGGTEAFF
TGTGCCACCAACAGGGGCGGCGGGACTGAAGCTTTCTTT
>NA|few|TRBV18|TRBJ1-1
CASSPRGLANTEAFF
TGTGCCAGCTCCCCTCGTGGGTTAGCGAACACTGAAGCTTTCTTT
>TRBD1|NA|TRBV9|TRBJ1-4
CASSVSGTGNEKLFF
TGTGCCAGCAGCGTATCTGGGACAGGTAATGAAAAACTGTTTTTT
>NA|NA|TRBV5-4|TRBJ1-2
CASSESTYGYTF
TGTGCCAGCAGCGAATCTACCTATGGCTACACCTTC
>NA|NA|TRBV19|TRBJ2-7
CASKGRDTGSYEQYF
TGTGCCAGTAAGGGCCGGGACACCGGATCCTACGAGCAGTACTTC
>TRBD2|NA|TRBV24-1|TRBJ2-1
CATGLAGGSFVNEQFF
TGTGCCACGGGACTAGCGGGAGGGTCTTTCGTCAATGAGCAGTTCTTC
>NA|NA|TRBV19|TRBJ2-7
CASSTRDFYYEQYF
TGTGCCAGTAGTACTCGGGACTTCTACTACGAGCAGTACTTC
>TRBD2|few|TRBV4-2|TRBJ2-3
CASSQGAGDADTQYF
TGTGCCAGCAGCCAAGGAGCGGGAGACGCAGATACGCAGTATTTT
>NA|once|TRBV7-9|TRBJ1-5
CASSETDGREPQHF
TGTGCCAGCAGCGAAACAGACGGCAGGGAGCCCCAGCATTTT
>NA|once|TRBV15|TRBJ2-2
CATSRDRGGELFF
TGTGCCACCAGCAGAGACCGGGGCGGGGAGCTGTTTTTT
>NA|once|TRBV14|TRBJ1-2
CASSLMEGFGYTF
TGTGCCAGCAGCCTTATGGAGGGGTTCGGCTACACCTTC
>NA|NA|TRBV6-1|TRBJ1-5
CASSPQGVQPQHF
TGTGCCAGCAGCCCCCAGGGTGTTCAGCCCCAGCATTTT
>NA|NA|TRBV4-2|TRBJ1-3
CASSLSGESHTIYF
TGTGCCAGCAGCCTCTCGGGTGAGAGCCACACCATATATTTT
>TRBD1|NA|TRBV7-8|TRBJ2-7
CASSWASTGGEQYF
TGTGCCAGCAGCTGGGCCTCGACAGGGGGGGAGCAGTACTTC
>NA|NA|TRBV5-1|TRBJ2-7
CASSLADAGYEQYF
TGCGCCAGCAGCTTGGCCGATGCCGGCTACGAGCAGTACTTC
>TRBD2|NA|TRBV5-4|TRBJ2-1
CASSTRLAGKNNEQFF
TGTGCCAGCAGCACCAGACTAGCGGGAAAGAACAATGAGCAGTTCTTC
>NA|NA|TRBV7-9|TRBJ2-3
CASSLVVAEGTDTQYF
TGTGCCAGCAGCTTAGTTGTAGCTGAGGGCACAGATACGCAGTATTTT
>TRBD2|NA|TRBV28|TRBJ2-7
CASSWTRPYEQYF
TGTGCCAGCAGTTGGACTAGACCCTACGAGCAGTACTTC
>NA|NA|TRBV12-3/TRBV12-4|TRBJ1-2
CASSLRTAYGYTF
TGTGCCAGCAGTTTAAGGACAGCCTATGGCTACACCTTC
>TRBD2|NA|TRBV19|TRBJ2-3
CASSITSGRPGRTDTQYF
TGTGCCAGTAGTATAACTAGCGGGAGGCCGGGGCGCACAGATACGCAGTATTTT
>NA|NA|TRBV12-3/TRBV12-4|TRBJ2-1
CASSLAGGGEQFF
TGTGCCAGCAGTTTAGCTGGCGGTGGTGAGCAGTTCTTC
>TRBD2|few|TRBV6-4|TRBJ2-1
CASSDLAGSYNEQFF
TGTGCCAGCAGTGATTTAGCGGGATCCTACAATGAGCAGTTCTTC